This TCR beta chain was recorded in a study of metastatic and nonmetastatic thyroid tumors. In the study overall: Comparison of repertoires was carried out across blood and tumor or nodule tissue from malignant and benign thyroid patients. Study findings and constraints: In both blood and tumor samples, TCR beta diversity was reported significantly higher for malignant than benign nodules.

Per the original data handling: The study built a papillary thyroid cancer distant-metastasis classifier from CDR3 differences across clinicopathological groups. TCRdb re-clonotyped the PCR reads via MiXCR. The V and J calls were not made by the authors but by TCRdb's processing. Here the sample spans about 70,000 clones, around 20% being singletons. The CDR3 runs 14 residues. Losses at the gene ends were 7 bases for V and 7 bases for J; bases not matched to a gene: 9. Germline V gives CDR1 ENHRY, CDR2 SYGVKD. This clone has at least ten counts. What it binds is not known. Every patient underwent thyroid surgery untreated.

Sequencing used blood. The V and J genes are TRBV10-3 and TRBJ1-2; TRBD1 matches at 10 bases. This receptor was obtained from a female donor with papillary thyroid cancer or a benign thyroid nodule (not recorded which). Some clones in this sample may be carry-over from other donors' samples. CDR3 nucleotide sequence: TGTGCCATCAATCCGGGACAGGGGACGGGTGGCTACACCTTC. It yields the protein CAINPGQGTGGYTF.